The 15 T cell receptor beta chains presented below share a single source sample, sequenced in a study of somatic mutations in cytotoxic T cells in rheumatoid arthritis. Data came from immunoSEQ multiplex PCR; TCRdb stores just in-frame clones and leaves some out. The profile shows around 20,000 clones, over 80% of them singletons. The sample taken for sequencing was CD8+ T cells sorted from blood. The origin of the receptors is a man aged 18-30 years with rheumatoid arthritis.

The rearrangement uses TRBV19 and TRBJ1-3; D remains unclear. CDR3 length equals 13 residues. With 5 bases removed from V and 0 bases from J, the gap between germline ends came to 5 bases. Germline CDR1 reads LNHDA; CDR2 reads SQIVND (reference sequence). This chain's CDR3 is CASSSDSGNTIYF. The CDR3 DNA reads as TGTGCCAGTAGTTCGGACTCTGGAAACACCATATATTTT.

This clone was seen just once. The chain is built from TRBV27 and TRBJ1-1, with D possibly being TRBD1 (5 bases). This CDR3 is built from 15 residues. Trimming removed 4 bases from V and 6 bases from J, with 18 bases in between. Germline V gives CDR1 MNHEY, CDR2 SMNVEV (reference sequence). The CDR3 sequence is CASSWDPAGGAEAFF. The CDR3 nucleotides are TGTGCCAGCAGTTGGGACCCGGCAGGAGGGGCTGAAGCTTTCTTT.

This clone was found a few times. The chain has TRBV7-9 and TRBJ2-7; maybe TRBD1 (5 bases). There are 12 residues in the CDR3. Germline CDR1 is SEHNR and CDR2 is FQNEAQ (reference sequence). The ends were cut back, 5 bases at V and 3 bases at J, with 8 bases in the middle. Written as DNA, the CDR3 is TGTGCCAGCAGCGCTAGGGGCTACGAGCAGTACTTC. Its translation is CASSARGYEQYF. Drawing the rest from reference TRBV7-9 and TRBJ2-7, the complete variable domain is DTGVSQNPRHKITKRGQNVTFRCDPISEHNRLYWYRQTLGQGPEFLTYFQNEAQLEKSRLLSDRFSAERPKGSFSTLEIQRTEQGDSAMYLCASSARGYEQYFGPGTRLTVT.

This chain links TRBV4-3 with TRBJ1-1; no firm D call. The CDR3 extends over 14 amino acids. Trimming pared 4 bases from V and 4 bases from J, leaving 13 bases between. Germline CDR1 reads LGHNA; CDR2 reads YSLEER. DNA for the CDR3: TGCGCCAGCAGCCGCGGACGGGAGGGCACTGAAGCTTTCTTT. The encoded protein is CASSRGREGTEAFF.

J is TRBJ1-3 and V is TRBV28; 7 bases align to TRBD1. This CDR3 is built from 16 residues. Germline V gene lookup returns CDR1 MDHEN and CDR2 SYDVKM. Trimming cost V 6 bases and J 4 bases; bases outside gene matches: 12. The CDR3 is CASSRETGPRGNTIYF. The CDR3 bases are TGTGCCAGCAGCCGAGAGACAGGGCCAAGGGGAAACACCATATATTTT.

V gene TRBV9 combines with J gene TRBJ2-7; TRBD2 aligns across 8 bases. This CDR3 is 14 amino acids long. Germline loops: CDR1 SGDLS, CDR2 YYNGEE. The ends lost 0 bases at V and 3 bases at J; junction bases unmatched: 2. The chain's CDR3 is CASSVDGGGYEQYF. Here the CDR3 DNA reads TGTGCCAGCAGCGTAGACGGGGGGGGCTACGAGCAGTACTTC.

Details on this clone: At one boundary the junction diverges from the germline segment, which might be a read error. The rearrangement links TRBV7-8 to TRBJ2-5; no firm D call. Germline CDR1 and CDR2: SGHVS and FQNEAQ. The CDR3 loop spans 15 amino acids. In DNA, the CDR3 is TGTGTCAGCAGCTTAGTAGGCCCGCCGGGAGAGACCCAGTACTTC. Translating gives CVSSLVGPPGETQYF.

The chain has TRBV13 and TRBJ1-2; no clear D gene. Germline-derived CDR1 and CDR2 are PRHDT and FYEKMQ (reference sequence). CDR3 length: 13 amino acids. V was clipped by 4 bases and J by 7 bases, with 13 bases between them. DNA for the CDR3: TGTGCCAGCAGCTGGAGGGAAGCGAGTGGCTACACCTTC. This encodes CASSWREASGYTF.

Concerning this clone itself: At one of its ends the junction is not consistent with the germline gene, which may arise from a read error. The rearrangement links TRBV7-8 to TRBJ2-7; 9 bases fit TRBD2. The CDR3 sequence is 14 residues long. CDR1 SGHVS and CDR2 FQNEAQ come from the germline V gene. The CDR3 bases are TGTGCCAGCGCCCCCGGGACTAGCTCCCACGAGCAGTACTTC. It codes for CASAPGTSSHEQYF.

In this sample, this clone turned up a few times. This chain connects TRBV11-2 to TRBJ1-1, with D maybe TRBD1 (5 bases). CDR1 SGHAT and CDR2 FQNNGV come from the germline V gene. The V end lost 5 bases, the J end lost 1 base, and 8 bases lay between the germline ends. CDR3 size: 13 residues. CDR3 sequence reads: CASSETGNTEAFF. CDR3 nucleotide sequence: TGTGCCAGCAGCGAAACAGGGAACACTGAAGCTTTCTTT.

The rearrangement links TRBV28 to TRBJ2-5, with TRBD2 matching over 9 bases. The CDR3 has 15 amino acids. After removal of 5 bases from V and 3 bases from J, the junction contained 7 bases not matched to a gene. Germline assignment: CDR1 MDHEN and CDR2 SYDVKM. The CDR3 nucleotides are TGTGCCAGCAGTATCCAGCGGGGGGCGGAAGAGACCCAGTACTTC. This codes for CASSIQRGAEETQYF.

This clone has just a few counts. The chain has TRBV29-1 and TRBJ1-1; D remains unclear. V lost 0 bases and J lost 7, with 6 bases in between. Per germline, CDR1 SQVTM and CDR2 ANQGSEA. The CDR3 sequence is 11 residues long. This chain's CDR3 is CSVEDTLEAFF. The CDR3 DNA is TGCAGCGTTGAAGACACCCTTGAAGCTTTCTTT.

The V gene is TRBV7-2, the J gene TRBJ1-4, with D perhaps TRBD1 (5 bases). The CDR3 has 14 residues. The ends were cut back, 5 bases at V and 5 bases at J, with 12 bases in the middle. Looked up from germline, CDR1 is SGHTA and CDR2 is FQGNSA. The CDR3 region has the DNA TGTGCCAGCAGCCCGACGGGGGTCAATGAAAAACTGTTTTTT. Protein sequence: CASSPTGVNEKLFF.

This sequence joins TRBV13 and TRBJ1-6, with D possibly TRBD1 on 5 matching bases. Germline-derived CDR1 and CDR2 are PRHDT and FYEKMQ (reference sequence). CDR3 length equals 14 residues. Trimming shortened V by 6 bases and J by 7 bases, and 13 bases separated the two germline ends. CDR3 DNA: TGTGCCAGCAGTCTACGGGGCTCGAATTCACCCCTCCACTTT. It translates to CASSLRGSNSPLHF.

Here the CDR3 reads CASSYLAYEQYF. The CDR3, as DNA: TGTGCCAGCAGTTACCTTGCGTACGAGCAGTACTTC. The chain links TRBV6-7 to TRBJ2-7, with unresolved D. TRBV6-7 belongs to the ORF category, with a function that is uncertain. Trimming removed 2 bases from V and 4 bases from J, with 6 bases in between. This CDR3 comprises 12 residues.